This T cell receptor beta chain is from a study of T-cell reconstitution after alpha-beta-depleted transplantation in children (dated by TCRdb to about 2016). The study in broad terms: Using TCR repertoire profiling, the study quantitatively followed how T-cell immune reconstitution unfolded in children after TCRalphabeta/CD19-depleted allogeneic hematopoietic cell transplantation. Points the paper makes about the study in general: In some patients, high TCRbeta diversity at day 60 was attributed to recipient T cells and intrathymic progenitors that had survived conditioning. Apparently early alphabetaT-cell count recovery about two months after transplant reportedly relied on only several hundred rapidly expanded clones derived from non-depleted graft cells. The frequencies of hyperexpanded clones fell over the following months, and after one year, T-cell counts and TCRbeta diversity were mostly attributed to newly produced T cells.

Libraries were constructed by PCR. Instrument on record: Illumina HiSeq 2500. TCR libraries were prepared with molecular barcoding, using unique molecular identifiers to normalize TCRbeta repertoire quantification. Starting from the raw public reads, TCRdb applied fastp trimming at Q25, assembled clones with MiXCR and retained in-frame beta chains. Entries are consolidated by CDR3 protein sequence, retaining the most common genes and DNA. This sample gives 670,000 or so distinct CDR3 sequences in total; around 13% of them show up just once. Roughly 0.84% of the sample is in the top ten clones. This clonotype was detected many times. Which antigen it targets is not known. No base-level quality is on record; no much larger clone is a single base apart. CDR1 and CDR2 are drawn from the germline V gene (reference sequence): DFQATT, SNEGSKA. Compared with germline, V lacks 2 bases and J lacks 5 bases; bases without a gene match: 9. From cysteine to phenylalanine, the CDR3 is 16 amino acids long. Just the 48-base CDR3 DNA is kept, in frame starting at base 1.

Reading the label with the study, this specimen's treatment or condition is: allogeneic hematopoietic cell transplantation with graft depleted of TCRalphabeta T cells and CD19 B cells. The children who served as transplant recipients had been given grafts of TCRalphabeta/CD19-depleted allogeneic hematopoietic cells. Here the chain combines TRBV20-1 and TRBJ1-6, with 7 bases aligning to TRBD1. Sequencing was performed on PBMCs, taken before TCRalphabeta/CD19-depleted stem cell transplant. The source is a girl aged 2 to 9 with congenital amegakaryocytic thrombocytopenia, due to receive a stem cell transplant. The CDR3 has the sequence CSARTAGGWNNSPLHF. In nucleotides, the sequence is TGCAGTGCTAGAACCGCAGGGGGGTGGAATAATTCACCCCTCCACTTT.